The source of this TCR beta chain is a study of neurological immune-mediated disorders. TCRdb redid the calling of the 5' RACE reads with MiXCR, one entry per CDR3 protein. Here the sample spans some 47,000 distinct CDR3 sequences, more than 5% being singletons. This clonotype was picked up many times. The J segment lost 2 bases and the V segment lost 6 bases, leaving 9 bases of the junction unmatched. Germline CDR1 and CDR2: SGHKS and YYEKEE (reference sequence). The length of the CDR3 is 16 residues. The material sequenced was CD4+ T cells from blood. The rearrangement joins TRBV5-5 to TRBJ2-3; 10 nucleotides agree with TRBD2. This TCR derives from a woman aged 40-49 years in good health. CDR3 loop: CASIPSLAGYTDTQYF. The CDR3 DNA sequence: TGTGCCAGCATCCCTTCACTAGCGGGATACACAGATACGCAGTATTTT.